A single sample is the source of the 32 T cell receptor beta chains below, sequenced in a study of T cells after yellow fever vaccination. TCRdb itself ran the 5' RACE reads through MiXCR, one entry per CDR3 protein. The sample consists of nearly 350,000 distinct CDR3 sequences, 8% to 9.5% of them appearing once. Sequences were derived from PBMCs, sampled about 41 days after the first yellow fever vaccination. Source of these receptors: a man aged 18 to 35 who received the YFV17D yellow fever vaccine.

This chain connects TRBV4-2 to TRBJ2-7; no clear D gene. CDR3 length: 12 amino acids. Germline CDR1 reads LGHNA; CDR2 reads YNFKEQ. The V and J ends lost 0 bases and 5 bases respectively, with 5 bases between them. CDR3 loop: CASSQDQDEQYF. The CDR3 nucleotides are TGTGCCAGCAGCCAAGATCAAGACGAGCAGTACTTC.

The chain combines TRBV23-1 with TRBJ2-1; 8 bases line up with TRBD1. TRBV23-1 is given ORF status, its function remaining uncertain. The CDR3 runs 16 residues. V shed 7 bases and J 5 bases; nucleotides not matched to a gene: 13. The CDR3 region is CASKTGEVSRDNEQFF. CDR3 nucleotides: TGCGCCAGCAAGACAGGGGAAGTTTCAAGGGACAATGAGCAGTTCTTC.

This clonotype was counted ten times or more. The rearrangement joins TRBV20-1 to TRBJ2-1; 9 bases match TRBD2. The CDR3 loop spans 14 amino acids. V dropped 0 bases and J dropped 6; count of bases not matched to a gene: 3. In germline, CDR1 is DFQATT, CDR2 SNEGSKA (reference sequence). The CDR3 region is CSARDLAGTNEQFF. The DNA for the CDR3 is TGCAGTGCTAGAGATCTAGCGGGGACCAATGAGCAGTTCTTC.

This clonotype was counted between two and nine times. This sequence joins TRBV30 and TRBJ1-5; D call uncertain. Per germline, CDR1 GTSNPN and CDR2 SVGIG (reference sequence). The CDR3 loop spans 12 amino acids. Trimming took off 0 bases at V and 6 bases at J, with 6 bases between the two ends. The CDR3 DNA follows: TGTGCCTGGAGTGTATCCGGTCAGCCCCAGCATTTT. Translated: CAWSVSGQPQHF.

In this sample, this clonotype turned up many times. The rearrangement links TRBV7-3 to TRBJ2-1; 13 nucleotides align to TRBD2. CDR3 length equals 14 residues. The J segment lost 4 bases and the V segment lost 8 bases, leaving 2 bases of the junction unmatched. Germline loops: CDR1 SGHTA, CDR2 FQGTGA. The CDR3 nucleotides are TGTGCCAGCGAGGGACTAGCGGGGTACAATGAGCAGTTCTTC. Translated: CASEGLAGYNEQFF.

This clonotype was picked up a small number of times. The genes are TRBV19 and TRBJ2-1; 8 positions agree with TRBD2. V was clipped by 5 bases and J by 4 bases; unmatched bases: 10. This CDR3 contains 16 residues. CDR1 and CDR2 (germline): LNHDA, SQIVND (reference sequence). CDR3 protein: CASSDYLSGEYNEQFF. For the CDR3, the DNA is TGTGCCAGTAGTGACTATCTTAGCGGGGAATACAATGAGCAGTTCTTC.

This clonotype has more than one count but fewer than ten. This chain uses TRBV28 with TRBJ2-3; D is undetermined. Germline CDR1 MDHEN, CDR2 SYDVKM. The CDR3 spans 10 residues. V lost 10 bases to trimming and J lost 4 bases, with 6 bases between them. The CDR3 DNA is TGTGCCACCAGGTCAGATACGCAGTATTTT. Translation: CATRSDTQYF.

V usage is TRBV28 and J usage is TRBJ2-2, with 9 bases fitting TRBD1. The CDR3 runs 16 residues. Germline CDR1 MDHEN, CDR2 SYDVKM. J was trimmed by 6 bases and V by 6 bases; bases with no gene match: 11. CDR3 DNA sequence: TGTGCCAGCAGGGTCACAGGGGGCTTTGTCGCCGGGGAGCTGTTTTTT. It encodes CASRVTGGFVAGELFF.

The chain has TRBV7-3 and TRBJ2-1, with a weak D call TRBD1 (6 bases). CDR1 is SGHTA, CDR2 FQGTGA, per germline. V was clipped by 5 bases and J by 10 bases, with 18 bases between them. The CDR3 is made up of 14 amino acids. CDR3 region: CASSQNQGLREQFF. CDR3 DNA sequence: TGTGCCAGCAGCCAAAACCAGGGGTTGCGGGAGCAGTTCTTC. The entire variable domain, with the rest obtained from reference TRBV7-3 and TRBJ2-1, is as follows: GAGVSQTPSNKVTEKGKYVELRCDPISGHTALYWYRQSLGQGPEFLIYFQGTGAADDSGLPNDRFFAVRPEGSVSTLKIQRTERGDSAVYLCASSQNQGLREQFFGPGTRLTVL.

This clonotype appeared a few times. The gene calls are TRBV29-1 and TRBJ2-3, with a possible D match to TRBD2 (5 bases). Germline V gene lookup returns CDR1 SQVTM and CDR2 ANQGSEA. The CDR3 is 13 residues long. Trimming took off 6 bases at V and 0 bases at J, with 10 bases between the two ends. The CDR3 bases are TGCAGCGTCTGGACTCACAGCACAGATACGCAGTATTTT. This gives the protein CSVWTHSTDTQYF.

There are a few counts of this clonotype. The chain joins TRBV20-1 to TRBJ2-4; TRBD2 aligns across 14 bases. This CDR3 has 19 amino acids. Germline V gives CDR1 DFQATT, CDR2 SNEGSKA (reference sequence). Trimming at V came to 5 bases and at J to 1 base, leaving 13 bases not matched to a gene. The CDR3 is CSAGGTSGGAGAAKNIQYF. CDR3 coding DNA: TGCAGTGCTGGCGGGACTAGCGGGGGCGCCGGAGCGGCCAAAAACATTCAGTACTTC.

This sequence joins TRBV5-4 and TRBJ2-1; D is ambiguous. CDR1 is SGHNT, CDR2 YYREEE, per germline (reference sequence). The CDR3 spans 14 residues. Trimming took off 4 bases at V and 5 bases at J, with 13 bases between the two ends. In nucleotides, the CDR3 is TGTGCCAGCAGCCTCGGGCAGGACCACAATGAGCAGTTCTTC. Translating it yields CASSLGQDHNEQFF.

The J gene is TRBJ1-4, the V gene TRBV9, with 10 bases identical to TRBD1. Per germline, CDR1 SGDLS and CDR2 YYNGEE. This CDR3 has 16 amino acids. V was pared by 0 bases and J by 5 bases, with 4 bases of the junction left unmatched. The CDR3 reads CASSVARDRGNEKLFF. The CDR3 DNA sequence: TGTGCCAGCAGCGTAGCTCGGGACAGGGGCAATGAAAAACTGTTTTTT. Drawing the rest from reference TRBV9 and TRBJ1-4, the complete variable domain is DSGVTQTPKHLITATGQRVTLRCSPRSGDLSVYWYQQSLDQGLQFLIQYYNGEERAKGNILERFSAQQFPDLHSELNLSSLELGDSALYFCASSVARDRGNEKLFFGSGTQLSVL.

V gene TRBV7-9 combines with J gene TRBJ1-5; unclear D gene. Trimming shortened V by 1 base and J by 0 bases, and 7 bases separated the two germline ends. Germline lookup yields CDR1 SEHNR and CDR2 FQNEAQ (reference sequence). The CDR3 is made up of 15 amino acids. CDR3 sequence reads: CASSLGGPSNQPQHF. Written as DNA, the CDR3 is TGTGCCAGCAGCTTAGGGGGTCCTAGCAATCAGCCCCAGCATTTT.

This clonotype was observed a handful of times. The rearrangement joins TRBV28 to TRBJ2-1, with 13 bases fitting TRBD2. CDR1 MDHEN and CDR2 SYDVKM come from the germline V gene. The CDR3 totals 16 residues. Trimming cost V 4 bases and J 7 bases; bases outside gene matches: 7. The CDR3 nucleotides are TGTGCCAGCAGTTACTCTCCGACTAGCGGGGGGAATGAGCAGTTCTTC. Translation: CASSYSPTSGGNEQFF.

The chain is built from TRBV6-1 and TRBJ1-4; 9 bases agree with TRBD1. V shed 7 bases and J 4 bases; nucleotides not matched to a gene: 16. CDR3 length: 18 amino acids. Germline lookup yields CDR1 MNHNS and CDR2 SASEGT. The CDR3 region has the DNA TGTGCCAGCATCCACTCCGTCGAACAGGGGGCGGTTAATGAAAAACTGTTTTTT. Protein product: CASIHSVEQGAVNEKLFF.

This clonotype occurred many times. This chain connects TRBV6-6 to TRBJ1-2, with TRBD1 matching 7 bases. Germline trimming cut 6 bases from V and 5 bases from J; bases unmatched to any gene: 6. The CDR3 has 13 amino acids. Per germline, CDR1 MNHNY and CDR2 SVGAGI (reference sequence). CDR3 nucleotide sequence: TGTGCCAGCAGCCCCGGACAGGAGTATGGCTACACCTTC. As protein: CASSPGQEYGYTF.

The genes are TRBV7-2 and TRBJ1-1, with D perhaps matching TRBD1 (6 bases). The germline V gene has CDR1 SGHTA and CDR2 FQGNSA. Trimming cost V 6 bases and J 6 bases, with 11 bases left between them. This CDR3 spans 12 amino acids. CDR3 nucleotide sequence: TGTGCCAGCAGGGGGGCCTCAGCTGAAGCTTTCTTT. Amino acids: CASRGASAEAFF.

The chain employs TRBV29-1 and TRBJ1-2; D remains ambiguous. Trimming took off 7 bases at V and 4 bases at J, with 13 bases between the two ends. Germline V lookup: CDR1 SQVTM, CDR2 ANQGSEA. The CDR3 length is 12 residues. The CDR3 DNA is TGCAGCGCCCTGGGAGTAGGCTATGGCTACACCTTC. Protein: CSALGVGYGYTF.

The V gene is TRBV18, the J gene TRBJ2-7; D not resolved. This CDR3 has 12 amino acids. CDR1 is KGHSH and CDR2 is LQKENI in the germline V gene. Trimming removed 8 bases from V and 1 base from J, with 9 bases in between. CDR3 sequence (DNA): TGTGCCAGCGGAACAGAATCCTACGAGCAGTACTTC. It yields the protein CASGTESYEQYF.

The chain employs TRBV5-1 and TRBJ1-1, with D maybe TRBD1 (5 bases). Germline lookup yields CDR1 SGHRS and CDR2 YFSETQ. This CDR3 spans 17 amino acids. Trimming took off 4 bases at V and 1 base at J, with 20 bases between the two ends. CDR3 DNA sequence: TGCGCCAGCAGCCCCACAGGTTCCGGATACCCGAACACTGAAGCTTTCTTT. Its translation is CASSPTGSGYPNTEAFF.

This clonotype came up many times. The rearrangement uses TRBV5-1 and TRBJ2-1; no definite D call. Germline CDR1 and CDR2: SGHRS and YFSETQ. This CDR3 comprises 12 residues. V lost 4 bases and J lost 8, with 10 bases in between. The CDR3 loop reads CASSRRWDEQFF. In DNA, the CDR3 is TGCGCCAGCAGCCGTAGGTGGGATGAGCAGTTCTTC.

The CDR3 region has the DNA TGTGCCAGCTCAGATCAGCAGGCCGTAGTCACCGGGGAGCTGTTTTTT. It encodes CASSDQQAVVTGELFF. The chain is built from TRBV18 and TRBJ2-2; no definite D call. The CDR3 is 16 residues long. In germline, CDR1 is KGHSH, CDR2 LQKENI. V was clipped by 5 bases and J by 4 bases, with 17 bases between them. Combining the CDR3 with reference TRBV18 and TRBJ2-2 gives the whole variable domain NAGVMQNPRHLVRRRGQEARLRCSPMKGHSHVYWYRQLPEEGLKFMVYLQKENIIDESGMPKERFSAEFPKEGPSILRIQQVVRGDSAAYFCASSDQQAVVTGELFFGEGSRLTVL.

This clonotype was observed a handful of times. The gene calls are TRBV6-2 or TRBV6-3 and TRBJ2-2; D uncertain. V shed 6 bases and J shed 8 bases, with 7 bases lying between them. In germline, CDR1 is MNHEY, CDR2 SVGEGT. This CDR3 is 11 amino acids long. The CDR3 DNA follows: TGTGCCAGCAGGGATCGGGGGGAGCTGTTTTTT. This sequence encodes CASRDRGELFF.

The rearrangement uses TRBV7-8 and TRBJ2-7; 7 bases align to TRBD2. CDR1 and CDR2 (germline): SGHVS, FQNEAQ. This CDR3 contains 15 residues. V lost 7 bases to trimming and J lost 0 bases; unmatched junction nucleotides: 9. CDR3 DNA: TGTGCCAGCACCCCCGGCGGCGGGAGCTCCTACGAGCAGTACGTC. This sequence encodes CASTPGGGSSYEQYV.

This clonotype was seen ten or more times. The chain employs TRBV5-1 and TRBJ2-3; D not resolved. The V end was cut by 7 bases, the J end by 0 bases, with 15 bases between. Germline V lookup: CDR1 SGHRS, CDR2 YFSETQ. The CDR3 has 15 amino acids. CDR3 coding DNA: TGCGCCAGCCAAAGTCGGGCCGGTAGCACAGATACGCAGTATTTT. As protein: CASQSRAGSTDTQYF.

This clonotype turned up a few times. The chain uses TRBV5-1 and TRBJ2-6, with a weak D call TRBD1 (5 bases). The CDR3 consists of 14 residues. Deletions cut 5 bases from V and 2 bases from J, with 8 bases between. The germline gives CDR1 SGHRS, CDR2 YFSETQ. CDR3 DNA sequence: TGCGCCAGCAGTCAGGGTACTGGGGCCAACGTCCTGACTTTC. Its translation is CASSQGTGANVLTF.

A few counts support this clonotype. DNA for the CDR3: TGTGCCAGCAGCCCCTGGGGGGTCGAGCAGTACTTC. It yields the protein CASSPWGVEQYF. This chain joins TRBV5-6 and TRBJ2-7; TRBD2 is a possible D gene (6 bases). Trimming shortened V by 4 bases and J by 6 bases, and 11 bases separated the two germline ends. The germline V gene encodes CDR1 SGHDT and CDR2 YYEEEE. The CDR3 covers 12 residues.

This clonotype was counted only a few times. This sequence joins TRBV7-2 and TRBJ1-6; no clear D gene. V was shortened by 1 base and J by 7 bases, with 5 bases between the two germline ends. The CDR3 totals 13 residues. Germline assignment: CDR1 SGHTA and CDR2 FQGNSA. The DNA for the CDR3 is TGTGCCAGCAGCTTAGTGAGGAATTCACCCCTCCACTTT. This gives the protein CASSLVRNSPLHF.

The genes are TRBV2 and TRBJ1-3; D ambiguous. Trimming cost V 3 bases and J 0 bases, with 6 bases left between them. CDR1 is SNHLY, CDR2 FYNNEI, per germline. This CDR3 spans 14 amino acids. DNA for the CDR3: TGTGCCAGCAGTGACCAACTCTCTGGAAACACCATATATTTT. Translated: CASSDQLSGNTIYF.

This clonotype occurred a few times. The V and J genes are TRBV7-9 and TRBJ2-1; TRBD2 matches 12 bases. V shed 5 bases and J 0 bases; nucleotides not matched to a gene: 5. Per germline, CDR1 SEHNR and CDR2 FQNEAQ (reference sequence). The CDR3 length is 17 residues. CDR3 sequence: CASSPLAGGSSYNEQFF. CDR3 in DNA: TGTGCCAGCAGCCCACTAGCGGGGGGCTCCTCCTACAATGAGCAGTTCTTC. The full variable domain, with the rest looked up from reference TRBV7-9 and TRBJ2-1, is DTGVSQNPRHKITKRGQNVTFRCDPISEHNRLYWYRQTLGQGPEFLTYFQNEAQLEKSRLLSDRFSAERPKGSFSTLEIQRTEQGDSAMYLCASSPLAGGSSYNEQFFGPGTRLTVL.

This clonotype was observed a handful of times. V is TRBV5-6 and J is TRBJ2-1; D ambiguous. V dropped 4 bases and J dropped 5 bases, with 13 bases sitting between them. This CDR3 has 14 residues. Germline assignment: CDR1 SGHDT and CDR2 YYEEEE. The CDR3 nucleotides are TGTGCCAGCAGCCCCGAGGTCCTGCACAATGAGCAGTTCTTC. It translates to CASSPEVLHNEQFF. Based on the CDR3 plus reference TRBV5-6 and TRBJ2-1, the full variable domain is DAGVTQSPTHLIKTRGQQVTLRCSPKSGHDTVSWYQQALGQGPQFIFQYYEEEERQRGNFPDRFSGHQFPNYSSELNVNALLLGDSALYLCASSPEVLHNEQFFGPGTRLTVL.